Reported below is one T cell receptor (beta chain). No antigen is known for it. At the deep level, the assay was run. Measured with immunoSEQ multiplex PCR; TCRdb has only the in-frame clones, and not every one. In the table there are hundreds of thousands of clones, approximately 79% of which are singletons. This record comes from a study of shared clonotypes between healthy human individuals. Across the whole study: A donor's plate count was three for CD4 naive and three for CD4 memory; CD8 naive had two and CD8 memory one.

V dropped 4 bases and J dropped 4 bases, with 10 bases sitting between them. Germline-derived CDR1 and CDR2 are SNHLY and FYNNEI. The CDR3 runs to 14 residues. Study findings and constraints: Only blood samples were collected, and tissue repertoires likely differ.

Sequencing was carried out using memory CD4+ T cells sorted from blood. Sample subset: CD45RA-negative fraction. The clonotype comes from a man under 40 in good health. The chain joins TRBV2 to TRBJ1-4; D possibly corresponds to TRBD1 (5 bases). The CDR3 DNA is TGTGCCAGCAGTGGGACACAGATTAATGAAAAACTGTTTTTT. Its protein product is CASSGTQINEKLFF.